This T cell receptor (beta chain) was recorded in a study of blood T cells in healthy people across ages. Findings and caveats of the study: TCR beta diversity per million T cells fell roughly linearly with age. The lack of PBMC sorting stopped any conclusive naive versus antigen-experienced comparison.

V gave up 4 bases and J gave up 7 bases, with 8 bases separating them. The CDR3 consists of 13 residues. The germline gives CDR1 MDHEN, CDR2 SYDVKM. Using a J-beta primer mix together with a sample-barcoded 5' primer, a second PCR was run for roughly 7 to 11 cycles. TCRdb re-analysed the 5' RACE reads in MiXCR, keeping a single row per CDR3 protein. The repertoire consists of roughly 560,000 distinct CDR3 sequences, with 24% occurring once and the leading ten covering 8.7%. Notes on this clonotype: Its cognate antigen is unknown.

These data were also filed under a second study, of T cells of mothers and their children. That source reports: Each child contributed some 3 million TCR beta CDR3 reads, while each mother contributed over 8.5 million.

The sequence came from a boy aged 5-17 years in good health. V is TRBV28 and J is TRBJ1-6; the D gene is possibly TRBD1 (6 bases). Sequencing input: blood. This CDR3 is CASSSRGNSPLHF. The CDR3 nucleotides are TGTGCCAGCAGTTCCAGGGGCAATTCACCCCTCCACTTT. The whole variable domain, filled in from reference TRBV28 and TRBJ1-6, reads DVKVTQSSRYLVKRTGEKVFLECVQDMDHENMFWYRQDPGLGLRLIYFSYDVKMKEKGDIPEGYSVSREKKERFSLILESASTNQTSMYLCASSSRGNSPLHFGNGTRLTVT.